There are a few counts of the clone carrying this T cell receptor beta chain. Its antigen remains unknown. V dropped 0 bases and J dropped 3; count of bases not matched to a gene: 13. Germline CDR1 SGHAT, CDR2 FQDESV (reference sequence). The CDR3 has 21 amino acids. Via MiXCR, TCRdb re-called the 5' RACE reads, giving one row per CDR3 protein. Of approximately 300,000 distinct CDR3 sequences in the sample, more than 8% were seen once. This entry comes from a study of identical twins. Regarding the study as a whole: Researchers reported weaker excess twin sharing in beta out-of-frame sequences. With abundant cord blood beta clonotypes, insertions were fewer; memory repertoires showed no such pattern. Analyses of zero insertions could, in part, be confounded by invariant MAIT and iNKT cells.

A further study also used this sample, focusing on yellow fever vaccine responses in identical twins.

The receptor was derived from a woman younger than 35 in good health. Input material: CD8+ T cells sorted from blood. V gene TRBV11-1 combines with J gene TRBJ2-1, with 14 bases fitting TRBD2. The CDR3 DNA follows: TGTGCCAGCAGCTTAGCCGACGAACCGGGACTAGCGGGGGATTACTACAATGAGCAGTTCTTC. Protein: CASSLADEPGLAGDYYNEQFF.